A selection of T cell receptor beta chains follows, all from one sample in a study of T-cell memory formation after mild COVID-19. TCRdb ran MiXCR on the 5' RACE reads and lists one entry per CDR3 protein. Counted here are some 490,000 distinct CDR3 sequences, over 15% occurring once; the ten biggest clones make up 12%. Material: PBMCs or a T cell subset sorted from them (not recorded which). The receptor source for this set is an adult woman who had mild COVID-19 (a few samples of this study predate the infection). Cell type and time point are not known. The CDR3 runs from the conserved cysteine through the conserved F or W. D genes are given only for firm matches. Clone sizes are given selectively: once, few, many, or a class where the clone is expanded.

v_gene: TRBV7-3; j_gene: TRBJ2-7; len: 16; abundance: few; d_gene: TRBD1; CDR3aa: CASSSGQGKMSYEQYF; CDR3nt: TGTGCCAGCAGCTCCGGACAGGGGAAAATGTCCTACGAGCAGTACTTC
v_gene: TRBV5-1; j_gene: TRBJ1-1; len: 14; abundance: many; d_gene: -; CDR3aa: CASSLGTENTEAFF; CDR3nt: TGCGCCAGCAGCTTGGGGACAGAGAACACTGAAGCTTTCTTT
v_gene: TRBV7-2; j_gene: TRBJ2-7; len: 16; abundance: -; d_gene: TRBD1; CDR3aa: CASSAPGTGPSYEQYF; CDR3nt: TGTGCCAGCAGCGCCCCGGGGACAGGGCCATCCTACGAGCAGTACTTC
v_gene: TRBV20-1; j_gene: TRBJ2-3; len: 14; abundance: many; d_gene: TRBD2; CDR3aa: CSARDTLAGIAQYF; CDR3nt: TGCAGTGCTAGAGATACCCTAGCGGGAATTGCGCAGTATTTT
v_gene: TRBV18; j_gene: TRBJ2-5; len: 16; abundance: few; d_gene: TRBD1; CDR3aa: CASSTYGQGNQETQYF; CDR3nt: TGTGCCAGCTCAACATACGGACAGGGAAATCAAGAGACCCAGTACTTC
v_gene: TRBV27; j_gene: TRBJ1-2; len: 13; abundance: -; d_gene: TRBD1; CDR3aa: CASRSGTDYGYTF; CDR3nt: TGTGCCAGCAGATCCGGGACAGACTATGGCTACACCTTC
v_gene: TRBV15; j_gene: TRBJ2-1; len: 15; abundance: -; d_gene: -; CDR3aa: CATSRDKARGREQFF; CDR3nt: TGTGCCACCAGCAGAGATAAGGCCAGGGGAAGAGAGCAGTTCTTC
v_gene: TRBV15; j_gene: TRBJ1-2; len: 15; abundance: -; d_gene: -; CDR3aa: CATSRGTDFFYGYTF; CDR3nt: TGTGCCACCAGCAGAGGGACAGATTTCTTCTATGGCTACACCTTC
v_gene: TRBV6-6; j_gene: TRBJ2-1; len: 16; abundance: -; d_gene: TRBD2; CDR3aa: CASSPVRGGSYNEQFF; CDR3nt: TGTGCCAGCAGCCCTGTTCGGGGGGGCTCCTACAATGAGCAGTTCTTC
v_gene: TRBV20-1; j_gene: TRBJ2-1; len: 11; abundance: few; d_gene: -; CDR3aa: CSARALNEQFF; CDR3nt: TGCAGTGCTAGGGCCTTAAATGAGCAGTTCTTC
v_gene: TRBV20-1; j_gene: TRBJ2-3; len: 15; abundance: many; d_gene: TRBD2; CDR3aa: CSKVRTSGKEDTQYF; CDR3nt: TGCAGCAAAGTAAGGACTAGCGGGAAAGAAGATACGCAGTATTTT
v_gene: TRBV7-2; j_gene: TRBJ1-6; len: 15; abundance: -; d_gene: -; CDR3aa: CASSPGVGAASPLHF; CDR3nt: TGTGCCAGCAGCCCAGGGGTAGGGGCGGCTTCACCCCTCCACTTT
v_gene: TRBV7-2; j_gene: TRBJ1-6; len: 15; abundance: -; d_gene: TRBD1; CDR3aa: CASSPQGAYNSPLHF; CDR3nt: TGTGCCAGCAGCCCACAGGGGGCGTATAATTCACCCCTCCACTTT
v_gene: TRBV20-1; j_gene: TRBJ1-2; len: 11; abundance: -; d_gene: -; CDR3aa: CSARDPKGYTF; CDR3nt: TGCAGTGCTAGAGATCCCAAGGGCTACACCTTC
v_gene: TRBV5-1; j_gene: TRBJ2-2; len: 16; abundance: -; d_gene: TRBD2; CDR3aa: CASSLGTSAVTGELFF; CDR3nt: TGCGCCAGCAGCTTGGGGACTAGCGCAGTCACCGGGGAGCTGTTTTTT
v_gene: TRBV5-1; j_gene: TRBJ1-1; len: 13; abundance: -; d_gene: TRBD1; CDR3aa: CASSTNRGLEAFF; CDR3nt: TGCGCCAGCAGCACCAACAGGGGTCTTGAAGCTTTCTTT
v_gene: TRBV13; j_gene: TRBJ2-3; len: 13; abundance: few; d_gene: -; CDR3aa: CASSMEDTDTQYF; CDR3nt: TGTGCCAGCAGTATGGAAGACACAGATACGCAGTATTTT
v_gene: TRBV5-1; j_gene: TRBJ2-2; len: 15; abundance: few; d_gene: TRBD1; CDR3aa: CASSLVDRDTGELFF; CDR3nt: TGCGCCAGCAGCTTGGTGGACAGGGACACCGGGGAGCTGTTTTTT
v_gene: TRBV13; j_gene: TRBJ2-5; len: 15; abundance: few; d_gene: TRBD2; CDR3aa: CASSHVVAGLETQYF; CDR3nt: TGTGCCAGCAGCCACGTAGTAGCGGGATTGGAGACCCAGTACTTC
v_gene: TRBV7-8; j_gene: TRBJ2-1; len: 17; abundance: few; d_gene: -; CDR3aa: CASSLVRVARRGYGQFF; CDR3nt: TGTGCCAGCAGCTTAGTCCGAGTGGCACGGAGGGGTTATGGGCAGTTCTTC
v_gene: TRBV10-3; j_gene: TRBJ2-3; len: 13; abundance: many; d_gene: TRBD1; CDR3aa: CAIWTGATDTQYF; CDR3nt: TGTGCCATCTGGACAGGGGCCACAGATACGCAGTATTTT
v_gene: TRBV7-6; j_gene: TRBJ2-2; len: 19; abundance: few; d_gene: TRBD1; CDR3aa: CASHLRSTGTGTGGGELFF; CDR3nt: TGTGCCAGCCACCTAAGGTCGACCGGGACAGGGACCGGAGGCGGGGAGCTGTTTTTT
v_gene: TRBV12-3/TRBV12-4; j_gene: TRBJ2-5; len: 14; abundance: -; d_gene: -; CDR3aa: CASSFGLIQETQYF; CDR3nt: TGTGCCAGCAGTTTTGGACTCATTCAAGAGACCCAGTACTTC
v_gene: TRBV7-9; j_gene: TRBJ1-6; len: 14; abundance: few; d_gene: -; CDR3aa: CASNHANRASPLHF; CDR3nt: TGTGCCAGCAACCACGCCAACAGGGCTTCACCCCTCCACTTT
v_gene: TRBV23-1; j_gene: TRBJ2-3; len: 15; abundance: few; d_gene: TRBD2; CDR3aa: CASSPTRGFTDTQYF; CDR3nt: TGCGCCAGCAGTCCGACGCGGGGGTTCACAGATACGCAGTATTTT
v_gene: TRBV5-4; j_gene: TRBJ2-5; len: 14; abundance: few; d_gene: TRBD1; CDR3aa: CASSFTGGGETQYF; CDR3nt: TGTGCCAGCAGCTTTACAGGGGGCGGGGAGACCCAGTACTTC
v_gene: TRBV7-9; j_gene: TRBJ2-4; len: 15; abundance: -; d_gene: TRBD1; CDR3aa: CASSLPGTGIDIQYF; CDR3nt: TGTGCCAGCAGCTTACCCGGGACAGGGATCGACATTCAGTACTTC
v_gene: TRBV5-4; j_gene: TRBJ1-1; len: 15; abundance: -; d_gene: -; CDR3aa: CASSGGAKMNTEAFF; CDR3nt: TGTGCCAGCAGTGGGGGCGCGAAGATGAACACTGAAGCTTTCTTT
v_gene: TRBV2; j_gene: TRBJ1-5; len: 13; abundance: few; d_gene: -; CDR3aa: CASRQDSNQPQHF; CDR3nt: TGTGCCAGCAGGCAGGATAGCAATCAGCCCCAGCATTTT
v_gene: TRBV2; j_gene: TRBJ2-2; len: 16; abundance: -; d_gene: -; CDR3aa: CASILASHRGTGELFF; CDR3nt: TGTGCCAGCATACTAGCATCCCACCGGGGCACCGGGGAGCTGTTTTTT
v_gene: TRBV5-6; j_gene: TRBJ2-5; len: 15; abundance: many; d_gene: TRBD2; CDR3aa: CASSASGGRIGTQYF; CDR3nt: TGTGCCAGCAGCGCCAGCGGGGGTAGGATCGGGACCCAGTACTTC
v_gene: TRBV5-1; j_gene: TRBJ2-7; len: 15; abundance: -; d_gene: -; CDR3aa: CASSLEDGAPYEQYF; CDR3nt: TGCGCCAGCAGCTTGGAGGATGGAGCTCCCTACGAGCAGTACTTC
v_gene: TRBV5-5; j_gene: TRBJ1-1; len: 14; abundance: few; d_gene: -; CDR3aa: CASSLPTRNTEAFF; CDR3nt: TGTGCCAGCAGCCTTCCGACGAGGAACACTGAAGCTTTCTTT
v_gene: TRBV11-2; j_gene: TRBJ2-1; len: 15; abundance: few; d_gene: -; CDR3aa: CASSLGDTRYNEQFF; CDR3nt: TGTGCCAGCAGCTTAGGGGATACCAGATACAATGAGCAGTTCTTC
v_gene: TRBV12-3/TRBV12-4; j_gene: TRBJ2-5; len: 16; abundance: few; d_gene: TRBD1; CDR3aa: CASSRGRGRVQETQYF; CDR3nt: TGTGCCAGCAGCCGGGGTAGGGGGCGGGTCCAAGAGACCCAGTACTTC
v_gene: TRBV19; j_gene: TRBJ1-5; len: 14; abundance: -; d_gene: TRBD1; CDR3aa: CASRTGQGVRPQHF; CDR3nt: TGTGCCAGCAGGACAGGGCAGGGGGTTCGGCCCCAGCATTTT
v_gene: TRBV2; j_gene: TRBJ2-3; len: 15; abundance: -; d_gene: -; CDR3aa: CASSPVGLFTDTQYF; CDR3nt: TGTGCCAGCAGTCCCGTGGGCCTATTCACAGATACGCAGTATTTT
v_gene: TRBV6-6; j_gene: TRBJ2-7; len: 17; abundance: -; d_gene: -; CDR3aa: CASSPYVMAGSSYEQYF; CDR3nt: TGTGCCAGCAGTCCCTACGTAATGGCAGGTTCCTCCTACGAGCAGTACTTC
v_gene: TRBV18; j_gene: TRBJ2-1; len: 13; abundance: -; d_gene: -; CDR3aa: CSSSTQGDSKTFF; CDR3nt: TGTTCCAGCAGCACCCAGGGGGACTCAAAAACGTTCTTC
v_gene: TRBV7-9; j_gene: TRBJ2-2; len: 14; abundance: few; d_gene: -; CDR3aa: CASSLEYFTGELFF; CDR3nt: TGTGCCAGCAGCTTAGAGTATTTCACCGGGGAGCTGTTTTTT
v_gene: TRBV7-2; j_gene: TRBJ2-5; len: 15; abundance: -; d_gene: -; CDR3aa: CASSLVVGSPQTQYF; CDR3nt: TGTGCCAGCAGCTTAGTCGTGGGTAGCCCTCAGACCCAGTACTTC
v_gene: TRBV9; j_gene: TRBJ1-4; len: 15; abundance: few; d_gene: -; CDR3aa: CASSGSGTPNEKLFF; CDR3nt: TGTGCCAGCAGCGGGTCCGGGACACCTAATGAAAAACTGTTTTTT
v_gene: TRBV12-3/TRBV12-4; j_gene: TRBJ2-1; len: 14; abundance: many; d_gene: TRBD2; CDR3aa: CASMRLAGGNEQFF; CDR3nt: TGTGCCAGCATGAGGCTAGCGGGGGGCAATGAGCAGTTCTTC
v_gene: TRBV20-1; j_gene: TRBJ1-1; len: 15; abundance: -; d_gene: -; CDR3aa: CSARVTGYLSTEAFF; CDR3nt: TGCAGTGCTAGGGTTACAGGGTATCTCAGCACTGAAGCTTTCTTT
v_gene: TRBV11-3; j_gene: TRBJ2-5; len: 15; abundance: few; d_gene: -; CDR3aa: CASSLGRQTQETQYF; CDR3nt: TGTGCCAGCAGCTTAGGGAGACAGACTCAAGAGACCCAGTACTTC